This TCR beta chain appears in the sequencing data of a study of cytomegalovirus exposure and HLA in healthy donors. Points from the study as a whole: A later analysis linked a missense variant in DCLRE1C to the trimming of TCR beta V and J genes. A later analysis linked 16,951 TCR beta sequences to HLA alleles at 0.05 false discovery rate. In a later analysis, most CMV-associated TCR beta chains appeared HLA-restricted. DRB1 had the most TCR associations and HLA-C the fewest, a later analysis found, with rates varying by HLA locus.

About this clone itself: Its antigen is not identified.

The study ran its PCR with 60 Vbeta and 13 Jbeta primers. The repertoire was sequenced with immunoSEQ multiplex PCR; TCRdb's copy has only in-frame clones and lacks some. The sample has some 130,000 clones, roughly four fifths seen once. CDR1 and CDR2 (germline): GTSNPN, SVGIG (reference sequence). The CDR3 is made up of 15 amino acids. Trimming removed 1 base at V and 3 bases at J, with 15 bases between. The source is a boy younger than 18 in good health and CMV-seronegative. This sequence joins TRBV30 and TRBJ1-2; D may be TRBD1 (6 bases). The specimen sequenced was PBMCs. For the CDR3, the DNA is TGTGCCTGGAGTGCCCTCTTGGGGGGGCACTATGGCTACACCTTC. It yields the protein CAWSALLGGHYGYTF.